This passage covers 16 T cell receptor beta chains from one sample sequenced in a study of blood T cell repertoires in COVID-19 (TCRdb year 2020). Libraries were made using the immunoSEQ multiplex PCR assay. TCRdb took over this immuneACCESS table, retaining in-frame rearrangements with V and J assigned. Such tables are incomplete; in checked studies, under half of the missing clones stem from an unresolved V gene, and the remainder is unexplained. The sample table lists over 150,000 clones, 78% of them with a count of one. The top ten hold about 1.8% of the sample. The material sequenced was peripheral blood. The receptors were sampled from a man aged 80 or over with acute or convalescent COVID-19.

J is TRBJ1-1 and V is TRBV13; TRBD1 agrees at 7 bases. The CDR3 sequence is 12 residues long. CDR1 PRHDT and CDR2 FYEKMQ come from the germline V gene (reference sequence). J was trimmed by 7 bases and V by 5 bases; bases with no gene match: 4. As DNA, the CDR3 is TGTGCCAGCAGCCCGACAGGGATTGAAGCTTTCTTT. This sequence encodes CASSPTGIEAFF.

As DNA, the CDR3 is TGTGCCAGCAGCCAACCAGATAGAACAGGGGGCACTGAAGCTTTCTTT. This sequence encodes CASSQPDRTGGTEAFF. This sequence joins TRBV3-1 (or the pseudogene TRBV3-2) and TRBJ1-1; 8 bases are a match to TRBD1. V lost 2 bases to trimming and J lost 4 bases; unmatched junction nucleotides: 9. This CDR3 is 16 amino acids long. From germline, CDR1 is LGHDT and CDR2 YNNKEL (reference sequence).

This clone was seen once. Here the CDR3 DNA reads TGTGCCAGCAGCCTCGGACAGGGATTGAGCCTACCACGTGGCTACACCTTC. The encoded protein is CASSLGQGLSLPRGYTF. V usage is TRBV7-9 and J usage is TRBJ1-2; TRBD1 aligns across 8 bases. CDR3 length equals 17 residues. After removal of 5 bases from V and 7 bases from J, the junction contained 18 bases not matched to a gene. The germline V gene has CDR1 SEHNR and CDR2 FQNEAQ (reference sequence).

This sequence joins TRBV4-2 and TRBJ1-2; D uncertain. The CDR3 is 15 residues long. The V end lost 0 bases, the J end lost 4 bases, and 12 bases lay between the germline ends. The germline V gene has CDR1 LGHNA and CDR2 YNFKEQ. CDR3 sequence (DNA): TGTGCCAGCAGCCAAGATCGGAACAGCCTCTATGGCTACACCTTC. Protein product: CASSQDRNSLYGYTF.

This clone was observed a few times. This chain links TRBV5-5 with TRBJ1-2; D unresolved. There are 13 residues in the CDR3. Trimming cost V 3 bases and J 4 bases, with 10 bases left between them. Germline V gives CDR1 SGHKS, CDR2 YYEKEE (reference sequence). The chain's CDR3 is CASSSQNFYGYTF. In nucleotides, the CDR3 is TGTGCCAGCAGCTCACAGAATTTCTATGGCTACACCTTC.

The chain is built from TRBV11-2 and TRBJ2-3, with 7 bases lining up with TRBD2. The length of the CDR3 is 16 residues. V dropped 5 bases and J dropped 4; count of bases not matched to a gene: 12. Looked up from germline, CDR1 is SGHAT and CDR2 is FQNNGV. CDR3 sequence: CASSTEGSGASDTQYF. The CDR3 DNA follows: TGTGCCAGCAGCACGGAGGGCAGCGGGGCTTCAGATACGCAGTATTTT.

This chain joins TRBV18 and TRBJ1-2; no clear D. The CDR3 is 16 amino acids. The germline CDR1 and CDR2 sequences are KGHSH and LQKENI. The ends were cut back, 2 bases at V and 2 bases at J, with 15 bases in the middle. CDR3 loop: CASSPISGSGNYGYTF. As DNA, the CDR3 is TGTGCCAGCTCACCAATTTCGGGGTCTGGGAACTATGGCTACACCTTC.

This chain connects TRBV27 to TRBJ2-5; 8 positions agree with TRBD1. This CDR3 contains 14 residues. Germline CDR1 MNHEY, CDR2 SMNVEV (reference sequence). V lost 2 bases and J lost 4; bases outside the gene matches: 3. CDR3 nucleotides: TGTGCCAGCAGTTTAGCCGACAGGGGAGAGACCCAGTACTTC. Its protein product is CASSLADRGETQYF.

This clone was observed a handful of times. The genes are TRBV5-6 and TRBJ2-2; D might be TRBD2 (6 bases). V lost 4 bases to trimming and J lost 6 bases, with 13 bases between them. CDR1 is SGHDT, CDR2 YYEEEE, per germline. The CDR3 sequence is 14 residues long. The CDR3 DNA sequence: TGTGCCAGCAGCGCTTGGGCGGGGTCCGGGGAGCTGTTTTTT. Amino acids: CASSAWAGSGELFF.

This chain connects TRBV3-1 (or the pseudogene TRBV3-2) to TRBJ1-5; D is unclear. In germline, CDR1 is LGHDT, CDR2 YNNKEL (reference sequence). V lost 0 bases and J lost 2, with 11 bases in between. This CDR3 comprises 16 residues. CDR3 in amino acids: CASSQDVAVGNQPQHF. CDR3 in DNA: TGTGCCAGCAGCCAAGATGTGGCGGTGGGCAATCAGCCCCAGCATTTT.

The chain carries TRBV7-9 and TRBJ1-2, with a weak D call TRBD1 (5 bases). This CDR3 has 15 residues. Germline V gives CDR1 SEHNR, CDR2 FQNEAQ (reference sequence). The germline V and J ends were trimmed by 4 bases and 5 bases, with 17 bases remaining between them. CDR3 sequence reads: CASSSLGRERYGYTF. CDR3 nucleotides: TGTGCCAGCAGCTCTCTGGGCAGGGAAAGATATGGCTACACCTTC.

This rearrangement joins TRBV5-1 to TRBJ2-3, with D possibly being TRBD1 (6 bases). The CDR3 is 15 amino acids. Deletions cut 0 bases from V and 1 base from J, with 9 bases between. Germline values: CDR1 SGHRS, CDR2 YFSETQ. The CDR3 DNA sequence: TGCGCCAGCAGCTTGGCAGGGGACCGCACAGATACGCAGTATTTT. Encoded protein: CASSLAGDRTDTQYF.

This clone was seen a handful of times. The chain is built from TRBV5-1 and TRBJ1-3; D gene ambiguous. The ends were cut back, 4 bases at V and 0 bases at J, with 11 bases in the middle. The CDR3 extends over 15 amino acids. Germline CDR1 and CDR2: SGHRS and YFSETQ. The CDR3 DNA reads as TGCGCCAGCAGCCCTCGAGGGATCTCTGGAAACACCATATATTTT. It is translated as CASSPRGISGNTIYF.

V gene TRBV5-5 combines with J gene TRBJ1-3, with D maybe TRBD1 (5 bases). The CDR3 is made up of 16 amino acids. Germline V gene data show CDR1 as SGHKS and CDR2 as YYEKEE (reference sequence). The V end lost 4 bases, the J end lost 1 base, and 15 bases lay between the germline ends. The CDR3 DNA is TGTGCCAGCAGCCGGGACTTAGGAGAATCTGGAAACACCATATATTTT. As protein: CASSRDLGESGNTIYF.

The V and J genes are TRBV6-5 and TRBJ2-3, with D perhaps matching TRBD1 (6 bases). Trimming stripped 7 bases from V and 3 bases from J, with 11 bases between. Germline assignment: CDR1 MNHEY and CDR2 SVGAGI. The CDR3 sequence is 13 residues long. Written as DNA, the CDR3 is TGTGCCAGCACCTTGGGGGCGACAGATACGCAGTATTTT. It codes for CASTLGATDTQYF.

The rearrangement uses TRBV3-1 (or the pseudogene TRBV3-2) and TRBJ2-3, with 13 bases aligning to TRBD2. The CDR3 length is 15 residues. The V and J ends lost 4 bases and 3 bases, in that order; junction bases with no gene match: 1. The germline CDR1 and CDR2 sequences are LGHDT and YNNKEL (reference sequence). In DNA form, the CDR3 reads TGTGCCAGCAGCCGACTAGCGGGGGGAACAGATACGCAGTATTTT. This gives the protein CASSRLAGGTDTQYF.